This T cell receptor beta chain was documented in a study of vaccination effects on CD4 cells after COVID-19. Germline V gives CDR1 SNHLY, CDR2 FYNNEI. V was pared by 10 bases and J by 7 bases, with 17 bases between. This CDR3 spans 14 amino acids. ViraFEST used viral peptide pools to expand antigen-specific CD4+ T cells before sequencing. Culture proceeded for 9 to 11 days, and CD4+ T cells were then isolated. Negative nucleocapsid antibody tests before and after vaccination confirmed no previous SARS-CoV-2 infection. The sample holds one count of this clone. What it recognizes is unknown. Produced via immunoSEQ multiplex PCR; TCRdb's table is partial and in-frame only. The data show 27,000 or so clones, 72% seen once.

Sample: CD4+ T cells from PBMCs cultured with SARS-CoV-2 spike peptides, taken before COVID-19 vaccination. The V gene is TRBV2, the J gene TRBJ1-6; no definite D call. The receptor was derived from a human donor who received a COVID-19 vaccine. CDR3 in amino acids: CATLKDRFNSPLHF. As DNA, the CDR3 is TGTGCCACCTTAAAAGACCGATTCAATTCACCCCTCCACTTT.